Below, 9 T cell receptor beta chains from the same sample are listed, as sequenced in a study of T cell responses to AZD1222 COVID-19 vaccine. Measured with immunoSEQ multiplex PCR; TCRdb has only the in-frame clones, and not every one. The sample lists about 84,000 clones; 70% to 90% were seen once. Source: peripheral blood, taken 28 days after the second AZD1222 dose. These receptors were taken from an adult who received the AZD1222 COVID-19 vaccine.

V usage is TRBV14 and J usage is TRBJ1-1; a possible D gene is TRBD1 (6 bases). Per the germline V gene, CDR1 is SGHDN and CDR2 is FVKESK. CDR3 length: 15 residues. V was clipped by 4 bases and J by 4 bases, with 16 bases between them. The CDR3 DNA reads TGTGCCAGCAGCCCTCAGGGGAAACCGGGCACTGAAGCTTTCTTT. It encodes CASSPQGKPGTEAFF.

V usage is TRBV7-2 and J usage is TRBJ2-1; 12 bases align to TRBD2. V shed 2 bases, J shed 12 bases, and the junction held 11 bases outside the gene matches. The CDR3 spans 16 residues. CDR1 SGHTA and CDR2 FQGNSA come from the germline V gene. The CDR3 is CASSLRSLAGGDGQFF. In DNA, the CDR3 is TGTGCCAGCAGCTTACGGTCACTAGCGGGGGGCGATGGGCAGTTCTTC.

The chain recombines TRBV2 with TRBJ2-1; 8 positions agree with TRBD1. CDR1 and CDR2 from the germline V gene are SNHLY and FYNNEI. The CDR3 runs to 14 residues. With 6 bases clipped from V and 2 bases from J, the junction kept 3 bases outside the gene matches. Here the CDR3 DNA reads TGTGCCAGCAGACCGGGACAGGCCTACAATGAGCAGTTCTTC. Amino acid sequence: CASRPGQAYNEQFF.

The V call is TRBV9, the J call TRBJ1-2, with 7 bases that match TRBD1. V lost 6 bases, J lost 1 base, and 9 bases stayed unmatched. The CDR3 runs 15 residues. The germline CDR1 and CDR2 sequences are SGDLS and YYNGEE. The CDR3 DNA sequence: TGTGCCAGCACCGCATCCGGGGACAGTAACTATGGCTACACCTTC. It specifies CASTASGDSNYGYTF.

The V gene is TRBV18, the J gene TRBJ2-4, with D perhaps matching TRBD1 (6 bases). Trimming took off 4 bases at V and 10 bases at J, with 23 bases between the two ends. Germline values: CDR1 KGHSH, CDR2 LQKENI. The CDR3 is made up of 16 amino acids. CDR3 in DNA: TGTGCCAGCTCACTTCAAGACCAGGGGAGCAAGGTTATTCAGTACTTC. The encoded protein is CASSLQDQGSKVIQYF.

J is TRBJ1-2 and V is TRBV7-9; weak D call: TRBD1 (5 bases). Between the trimmed V and J ends, which lost 1 base and 4 bases, there was a span of 10 bases. The CDR3 length is 14 residues. Germline V gives CDR1 SEHNR, CDR2 FQNEAQ (reference sequence). The CDR3 bases are TGTGCCAGCAGCTTAGAGCAGGGCGTCTATGGCTACACCTTC. It encodes CASSLEQGVYGYTF.

This chain joins TRBV28 and TRBJ1-2; D is uncertain. V was shortened by 8 bases and J by 6 bases, with 13 bases between the two germline ends. Germline V gives CDR1 MDHEN, CDR2 SYDVKM. There are 12 residues in the CDR3. CDR3 DNA: TGTGCCAGCGGAGGGAGCGTCGATGGCTACACCTTC. As protein: CASGGSVDGYTF.

The chain uses TRBV2 and TRBJ1-6; D uncertain. Trimming left V 6 bases short and J 10 bases short, with 13 bases between. Germline values: CDR1 SNHLY, CDR2 FYNNEI. CDR3 length equals 13 residues. CDR3 in DNA: TGTGCCAGCAGGGACTCACCCAGCTCACCCCTCCACTTT. It codes for CASRDSPSSPLHF.

About this clone: The same CDR3 arises from other DNA sequences in this sample as well. The chain is built from TRBV9 and TRBJ2-7, with a weak D call TRBD1 (6 bases). Between the trimmed V and J ends, which lost 4 bases and 1 base, there was a span of 18 bases. Looked up from germline, CDR1 is SGDLS and CDR2 is YYNGEE. The CDR3 has 16 amino acids. The chain's CDR3 is CASSPRDTRGSYEQYF. Here the CDR3 DNA reads TGTGCCAGCAGCCCCCGGGACACTAGAGGTTCCTACGAGCAGTACTTC.